This T cell receptor beta chain was retrieved from a study of blood T cell repertoires in COVID-19. Across the study: Samples representing acute and convalescent COVID-19 were sourced from the United States, Italy and Spain.

The protocol was immunoSEQ multiplex PCR, while the TCRdb copy is restricted to in-frame clones and leaves out a portion. Of some 100,000 clones listed, approximately 86% are singletons. This CDR3 is 15 amino acids long. The germline V and J ends were trimmed by 1 base and 8 bases, with 17 bases remaining between them. Germline V gives CDR1 SGHDN, CDR2 FVKESK. The chain uses TRBV14 and TRBJ1-2; D is uncertain. This receptor was obtained from a human donor in a cohort sampled during active COVID-19. Sequencing was carried out using peripheral blood. The CDR3 sequence: CASSQGLDVAGGYTF. CDR3 in DNA: TGTGCCAGCAGCCAAGGGCTGGACGTGGCGGGGGGCTACACCTTC. Based on the CDR3 plus reference TRBV14 and TRBJ1-2, the full variable domain is EAGVTQFPSHSVIEKGQTVTLRCDPISGHDNLYWYRRVMGKEIKFLLHFVKESKQDESGMPNNRFLAERTGGTYSTLKVQPAELEDSGVYFCASSQGLDVAGGYTFGSGTRLTVV.